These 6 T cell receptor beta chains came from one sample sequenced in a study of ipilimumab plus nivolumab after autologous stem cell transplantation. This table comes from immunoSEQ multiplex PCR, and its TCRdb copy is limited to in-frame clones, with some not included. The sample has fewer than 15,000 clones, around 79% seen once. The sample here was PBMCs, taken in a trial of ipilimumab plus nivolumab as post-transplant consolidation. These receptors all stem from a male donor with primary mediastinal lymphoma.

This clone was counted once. In nucleotides, the CDR3 is TGTGCCAGCAGTTACCAGCGGGAGAGGAATGAGCAGTTCTTC. Protein product: CASSYQRERNEQFF. The chain uses TRBV6-6 and TRBJ2-1; 8 nucleotides match TRBD2. This CDR3 has 14 residues. The germline V gene encodes CDR1 MNHNY and CDR2 SVGAGI (reference sequence). J gave up 7 bases and V 2 bases, and 4 bases lay outside the gene matches.

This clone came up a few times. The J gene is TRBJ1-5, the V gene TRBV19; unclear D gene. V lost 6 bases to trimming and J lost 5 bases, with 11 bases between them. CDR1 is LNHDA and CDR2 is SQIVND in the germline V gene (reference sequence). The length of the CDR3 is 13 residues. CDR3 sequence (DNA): TGTGCCAGTAGACTGCAGAGATATCAGCCCCAGCATTTT. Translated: CASRLQRYQPQHF.

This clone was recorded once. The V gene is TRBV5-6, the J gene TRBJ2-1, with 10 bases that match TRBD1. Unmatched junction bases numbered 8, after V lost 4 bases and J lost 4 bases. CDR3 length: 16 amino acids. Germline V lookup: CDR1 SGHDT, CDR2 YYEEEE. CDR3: CASSTTGTGDYNEQFF. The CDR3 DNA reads TGTGCCAGCAGCACTACCGGGACAGGGGATTACAATGAGCAGTTCTTC.

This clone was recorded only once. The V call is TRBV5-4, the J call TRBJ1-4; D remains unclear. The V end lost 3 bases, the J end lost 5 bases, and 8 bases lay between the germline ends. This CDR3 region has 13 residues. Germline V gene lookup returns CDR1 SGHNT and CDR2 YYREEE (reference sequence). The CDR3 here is CASSSWENEKLFF. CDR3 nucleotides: TGTGCCAGCAGCTCGTGGGAGAATGAAAAACTGTTTTTT. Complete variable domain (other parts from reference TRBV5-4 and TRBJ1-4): ETGVTQSPTHLIKTRGQQVTLRCSSQSGHNTVSWYQQALGQGPQFIFQYYREEENGRGNFPPRFSGLQFPNYSSELNVNALELDDSALYLCASSSWENEKLFFGSGTQLSVL.

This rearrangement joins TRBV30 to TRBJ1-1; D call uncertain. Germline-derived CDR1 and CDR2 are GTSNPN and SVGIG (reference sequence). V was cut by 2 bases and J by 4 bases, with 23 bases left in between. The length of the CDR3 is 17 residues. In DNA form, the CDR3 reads TGTGCCTGGAGTCGAGCGTCTGTACTCCGAGAGCGCACTGAAGCTTTCTTT. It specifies CAWSRASVLRERTEAFF.

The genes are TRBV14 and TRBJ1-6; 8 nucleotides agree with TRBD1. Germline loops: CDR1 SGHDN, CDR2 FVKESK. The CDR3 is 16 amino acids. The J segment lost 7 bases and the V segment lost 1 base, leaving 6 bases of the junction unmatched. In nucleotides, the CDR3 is TGTGCCAGCAGCCAAGCGCAGGGGGCTAAGAATTCACCCCTCCACTTT. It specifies CASSQAQGAKNSPLHF. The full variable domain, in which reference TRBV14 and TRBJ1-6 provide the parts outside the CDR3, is EAGVTQFPSHSVIEKGQTVTLRCDPISGHDNLYWYRRVMGKEIKFLLHFVKESKQDESGMPNNRFLAERTGGTYSTLKVQPAELEDSGVYFCASSQAQGAKNSPLHFGNGTRLTVT.